This entry describes one TCR beta chain. The V and J ends lost 2 bases and 6 bases, in that order; junction bases with no gene match: 12. The germline gives CDR1 MNHEY, CDR2 SVGAGI. There are 16 residues in the CDR3. This specimen belongs to a study of shared clonotypes between healthy human individuals. Method: immunoSEQ multiplex PCR; TCRdb's copy keeps in-frame clones and lacks some. The repertoire holds some 2,000,000 clones, with 95% as singletons. The genes are TRBV6-5 and TRBJ2-5; 7 bases are a match to TRBD2. The sequenced material came from naive CD4+ T cells sorted from blood. Subset described: CD45RA+ positively selected. The receptor comes from a man between 18 and 35 years old in good health. CDR3 region: CASSYQKWEGLKTQYF. In DNA form, the CDR3 reads TGTGCCAGCAGTTACCAGAAATGGGAGGGCCTGAAGACCCAGTACTTC.